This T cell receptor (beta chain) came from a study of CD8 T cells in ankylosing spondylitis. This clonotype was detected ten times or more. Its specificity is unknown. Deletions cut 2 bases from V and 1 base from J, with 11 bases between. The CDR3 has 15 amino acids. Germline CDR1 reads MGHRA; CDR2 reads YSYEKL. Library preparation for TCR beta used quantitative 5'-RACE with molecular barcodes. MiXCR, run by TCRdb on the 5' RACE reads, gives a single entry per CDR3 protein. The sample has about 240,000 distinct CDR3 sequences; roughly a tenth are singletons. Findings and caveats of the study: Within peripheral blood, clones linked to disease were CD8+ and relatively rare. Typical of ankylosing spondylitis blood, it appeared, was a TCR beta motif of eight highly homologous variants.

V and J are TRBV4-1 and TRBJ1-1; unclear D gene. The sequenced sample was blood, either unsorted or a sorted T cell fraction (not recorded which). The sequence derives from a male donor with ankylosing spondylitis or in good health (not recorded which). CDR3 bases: TGCGCCAGCAGCCAACGCGAGGCCTCGAACACTGAAGCTTTCTTT. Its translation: CASSQREASNTEAFF.